This T cell receptor beta chain was documented in a study of identical twins. TCRdb re-called the 5' RACE reads through MiXCR, storing one row per CDR3 protein. The data contain about 470,000 distinct CDR3 sequences, around 24% of them singletons. This clonotype has more than one count but fewer than ten. The target antigen is unknown. Study results and limitations: Diverse VJ usage suggested most zero-insertion clonotypes were not invariant T cells.

This CDR3 is 15 amino acids long. Germline V gene data show CDR1 as KGHDR and CDR2 as SFDVKD. With 3 bases removed from V and 5 bases from J, the gap between germline ends came to 14 bases. The data were also submitted as part of a second study, on T cells expressing NK-cell markers. This second study notes: One of the eight sequenced donors was seronegative, whereas the other seven were HCMV-seropositive. Sorting was limited to alpha-beta TCR-expressing T cells with an anti-gamma-delta TCR antibody in several experiments.

The TCR was taken from a woman under 30 in good health. The sequenced material came from CD4+ T cells sorted from blood. The chain couples TRBV24-1 to TRBJ2-3; TRBD2 might be the D (6 bases). The CDR3 loop reads CATSDAGPAKDTQYF. DNA for the CDR3: TGTGCCACCAGTGATGCGGGGCCCGCGAAAGATACGCAGTATTTT.